This T cell receptor (beta chain) came from a study of CD8 T cells in Susac syndrome. RNA totalling roughly 0.45 to 1 ug underwent reverse transcription with random hexamers. TCRdb re-analysed the immunoSEQ multiplex PCR reads in MiXCR, keeping a single row per CDR3 protein. Of hundreds of thousands of distinct CDR3 sequences detected, around 85% appear once; the ten largest clones hold more than 0.09%. TCR beta sequencing covered blood CD8+ and CD4+ T cells. The CDR3 totals 15 residues. The V gene lost 5 bases and the J gene lost 2 bases, with 15 bases spanning the gap. This clonotype originated in a human donor with multiple sclerosis. Sample: CD8+ T cells from PBMCs. V usage is TRBV12-3 or TRBV12-4 and J usage is TRBJ2-5; D perhaps matches TRBD2 (7 bases). For the CDR3, the DNA is TGTGCCAGCAGTCCTGGGGAGGGGGGGCAAGAGACCCAGTACTTC. Amino acids: CASSPGEGGQETQYF.